This TCR beta chain appears in the sequencing data of a study of blood T cell repertoires in COVID-19. The V and J ends lost 5 bases and 2 bases, in that order; junction bases with no gene match: 6. CDR1 and CDR2 (germline): SGHTA, FQGNSA. This CDR3 has 14 amino acids. The assay was immunoSEQ multiplex PCR, and TCRdb's table has in-frame clones only and misses some. The data show approximately 200,000 clones, 80% to 90% seen once. The clonotype comes from a woman in her late teens or twenties in a cohort exposed to, infected with or recovered from COVID-19 (not recorded which). J is TRBJ2-7 and V is TRBV7-2; 7 bases are shared with TRBD1. Sequenced: PBMCs or T cells enriched from blood (not recorded which). CDR3 loop: CASSLDRFTYEQYF. CDR3 coding DNA: TGTGCCAGCAGCCTGGACAGGTTCACCTACGAGCAGTACTTC.